Listed below are T cell receptor beta chains from one sample, sequenced in a study of shared clonotypes between healthy human individuals. Assay: immunoSEQ multiplex PCR; the TCRdb copy retains only in-frame clones and omits some. The top ten hold under 0.45% of the sample, which has 2 million to 2.5 million clones, approximately 93% seen once. Sequenced sample: naive CD4+ T cells from PBMCs. These receptors all come from a man between 18 and 29 years old in good health. Some clones in this sample may be carry-over from other donors' samples. CDR3s include the opening cysteine and the closing phenylalanine or tryptophan. The D gene is left open where the match is weak. Clone size is shown for a subset of rows, as once, few, many or a class of expanded clone.

- | TRBJ2-3 | - | TRBV13 | CASSLGGSTDTQYF | TGTGCCAGCAGCTTAGGGGGATCCACAGATACGCAGTATTTT
- | TRBJ1-4 | - | TRBV9 | CASSVGGGGKKLFF | TGTGCCAGCAGCGTAGGGGGAGGTGGGAAAAAACTGTTTTTT
- | TRBJ2-7 | - | TRBV11-2 | CASSLTAGVRGEQYF | TGTGCCAGCAGCCTAACGGCCGGGGTACGGGGCGAGCAGTACTTC
- | TRBJ2-5 | - | TRBV11-3 | CASSNGGTQYF | TGTGCCAGCAGCAATGGGGGGACCCAGTACTTC
- | TRBJ1-6 | - | TRBV2 | CASGRGRLNSPLHF | TGTGCCAGCGGGAGGGGCCGCTTAAATTCACCCCTCCACTTT
- | TRBJ2-7 | TRBD1 | TRBV28 | CASSFLGTGSHEQYF | TGTGCCAGCAGTTTTTTAGGGACAGGGAGCCACGAGCAGTACTTC
few | TRBJ2-5 | - | TRBV18 | CASSPEGETQYF | TGTGCCAGCTCACCCGAGGGAGAGACCCAGTACTTC
- | TRBJ1-2 | TRBD1 | TRBV4-1 | CASSQDRTGGMGYTF | TGCGCCAGCAGCCAAGATCGAACAGGGGGAATGGGCTACACCTTC
- | TRBJ1-2 | - | TRBV6-5 | CASSPRAHLPGYTF | TGTGCCAGCAGTCCTCGCGCTCACCTCCCCGGCTACACCTTC
- | TRBJ2-5 | - | TRBV30 | CACRAETQYF | TGTGCCTGCCGTGCGGAGACCCAGTACTTC
few | TRBJ2-1 | TRBD2 | TRBV5-6 | CASSLASGGLYSYNEQFF | TGTGCCAGCAGCTTAGCTAGCGGGGGGCTTTACTCCTACAATGAGCAGTTCTTC
- | TRBJ1-1 | TRBD1 | TRBV6-5 | CASRLNRGLGTEAFF | TGTGCCAGCAGGTTAAACAGGGGTCTGGGCACTGAAGCTTTCTTT
- | TRBJ1-1 | - | TRBV28 | CASSLWVGSRAFF | TGTGCCAGCAGTTTATGGGTTGGGTCAAGGGCTTTCTTT
once | TRBJ1-3 | TRBD1 | TRBV6-6 | CASTLTGGTGNTIYF | TGTGCCAGCACCCTGACAGGGGGCACTGGAAACACCATATATTTT
- | TRBJ2-1 | - | TRBV7-2 | CASSLVGISEQFF | TGTGCCAGCAGCTTAGTTGGCATATCCGAGCAGTTCTTC
- | TRBJ1-3 | - | TRBV5-1 | CASSLAGTGNTIYF | TGCGCCAGCAGCTTGGCAGGAACTGGAAACACCATATATTTT
- | TRBJ2-3 | - | TRBV25-1 | CASSELGASTDTQYF | TGTGCCAGCAGTGAATTAGGCGCTAGCACAGATACGCAGTATTTT
- | TRBJ2-7 | TRBD1 | TRBV27 | CASRRQGAPANEQYF | TGTGCCAGCAGAAGGCAGGGGGCCCCAGCTAACGAGCAGTACTTC